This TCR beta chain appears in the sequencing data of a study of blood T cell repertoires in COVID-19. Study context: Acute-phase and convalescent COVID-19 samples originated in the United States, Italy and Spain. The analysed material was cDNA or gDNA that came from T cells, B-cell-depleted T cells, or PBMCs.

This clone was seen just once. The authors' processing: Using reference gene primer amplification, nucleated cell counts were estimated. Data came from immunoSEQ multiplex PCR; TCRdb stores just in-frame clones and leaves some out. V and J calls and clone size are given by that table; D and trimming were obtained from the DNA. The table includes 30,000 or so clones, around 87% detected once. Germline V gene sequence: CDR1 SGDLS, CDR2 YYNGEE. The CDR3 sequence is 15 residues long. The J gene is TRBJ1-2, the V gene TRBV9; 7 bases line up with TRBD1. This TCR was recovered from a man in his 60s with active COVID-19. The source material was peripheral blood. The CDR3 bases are TGTCCCCATCCTGAAGACAGGGCTCACCCCTCTGGCTACACCTTC. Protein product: CPHPEDRAHPSGYTF.